This TCR beta chain comes out of a study of blood T cell repertoires in COVID-19. Study as a whole: Donors in the United States, Italy and Spain gave samples during acute or convalescent COVID-19.

Germline V gene lookup returns CDR1 MNHEY and CDR2 SVGAGI. CDR3 length: 13 amino acids. Trimming stripped 6 bases from V and 5 bases from J, with 11 bases between. Profiling relied on immunoSEQ multiplex PCR, and the TCRdb table lists in-frame clones only, not all of them. The table records 200,000 to 300,000 clones, about four fifths of them present only once. The sample comprised peripheral blood. The chain employs TRBV6-5 and TRBJ2-1; D call uncertain. The sequence was collected from an elderly man with acute or convalescent COVID-19. This chain's CDR3 is CASRLTRDNEQFF. CDR3 nucleotides: TGTGCCAGCAGACTCACACGGGACAATGAGCAGTTCTTC.